Shown below are 16 T cell receptor beta chains from a single sample sequenced in a study of cytomegalovirus exposure and HLA in healthy donors. In the PCR, 60 Vbeta and 13 Jbeta primers were used. Repertoires were generated with immunoSEQ multiplex PCR, while TCRdb's copy carries only in-frame clones and drops some. The data show 70,000 to 100,000 clones, more than 75% seen once. The sequenced sample consisted of PBMCs. Receptor source: a young man in good health and CMV-seronegative.

This CDR3 is CSVPRPPGLAYIDEQFF. In DNA, the CDR3 is TGCAGCGTTCCCCGACCACCGGGACTAGCCTATATTGATGAGCAGTTCTTC. This chain connects TRBV29-1 to TRBJ2-1, with 9 bases fitting TRBD2. Per the germline V gene, CDR1 is SQVTM and CDR2 is ANQGSEA. This CDR3 is built from 17 residues. The V gene end was trimmed by 5 bases and the J gene end by 8 bases; junction bases not matched to a gene: 19.

CDR3 loop: CAWSVNRGTEAFF. CDR3 DNA sequence: TGTGCCTGGAGTGTAAATAGAGGGACTGAAGCTTTCTTT. The rearrangement joins TRBV30 to TRBJ1-1, with unresolved D. The CDR3 has 13 amino acids. Germline V gives CDR1 GTSNPN, CDR2 SVGIG (reference sequence). V dropped 0 bases and J dropped 5 bases, with 10 bases sitting between them.

V and J are TRBV18 and TRBJ2-2; D perhaps matches TRBD2 (6 bases). The CDR3 contains 16 residues. Looked up from germline, CDR1 is KGHSH and CDR2 is LQKENI. V lost 6 bases and J 3 bases, leaving 17 bases between the germline ends. CDR3 coding DNA: TGTGCCAGCTCTCAATCTGGCGGGGTGGACACCGGGGAGCTGTTTTTT. It translates to CASSQSGGVDTGELFF.

V and J are TRBV7-6 and TRBJ1-1; D is unresolved. Trimming took 0 bases from V and 5 from J, leaving 10 bases between them. CDR3 size: 14 residues. The germline CDR1 and CDR2 sequences are SGHVS and FNYEAQ. CDR3 sequence: CASSLARGITEAFF. As DNA, the CDR3 is TGTGCCAGCAGCTTAGCGCGAGGTATTACTGAAGCTTTCTTT.

The V call is TRBV11-2, the J call TRBJ2-7, with a tentative D call TRBD1 (6 bases). V shed 0 bases and J shed 4 bases, with 13 bases lying between them. This CDR3 comprises 15 residues. The germline V gene encodes CDR1 SGHAT and CDR2 FQNNGV. DNA for the CDR3: TGTGCCAGCAGCTTAGACGGACAGAGTTTATACGAGCAGTACTTC. Translating it yields CASSLDGQSLYEQYF.

In this sample, this clone turned up once. This chain connects TRBV19 to TRBJ1-2; no firm D call. The V gene's germline CDR1 is LNHDA and CDR2 SQIVND (reference sequence). Trimming pared 5 bases from V and 3 bases from J, leaving 10 bases between. The CDR3 contains 13 residues. In DNA form, the CDR3 reads TGTGCCAGTAGTCCGGGCGGGGACTATGGCTACACCTTC. Protein sequence: CASSPGGDYGYTF.

The chain recombines TRBV6-1 with TRBJ2-1; a possible D gene is TRBD1 (6 bases). Germline assignment: CDR1 MNHNS and CDR2 SASEGT. V lost 7 bases, J lost 2 bases, and 12 bases lay in between. There are 14 residues in the CDR3. DNA of the CDR3: TGTGCCAGCACCCAACAGGGAACCTACAATGAGCAGTTCTTC. It codes for CASTQQGTYNEQFF.

This clone was recorded a few times. This chain joins TRBV27 and TRBJ2-2; the match to TRBD1 covers 9 bases. The CDR3 extends over 16 amino acids. V lost 5 bases and J lost 4; bases outside the gene matches: 8. Germline CDR1 and CDR2: MNHEY and SMNVEV (reference sequence). CDR3 protein: CASSRTGVGRTGELFF. The CDR3, as DNA: TGTGCCAGCAGTCGGACAGGGGTGGGACGCACCGGGGAGCTGTTTTTT.

The chain joins TRBV7-9 to TRBJ2-5; 13 bases are a match to TRBD2. The V gene's germline CDR1 is SEHNR and CDR2 FQNEAQ (reference sequence). This CDR3 spans 16 amino acids. Trimming removed 6 bases from V and 3 bases from J; junction bases left unmatched: 7. CDR3 in DNA: TGTGCCAGCAGACAGGGACTAGCGGGGTTCAAAGAGACCCAGTACTTC. Translating gives CASRQGLAGFKETQYF. Supplemented by reference TRBV7-9 and TRBJ2-5, the full variable domain reads DTGVSQNPRHKITKRGQNVTFRCDPISEHNRLYWYRQTLGQGPEFLTYFQNEAQLEKSRLLSDRFSAERPKGSFSTLEIQRTEQGDSAMYLCASRQGLAGFKETQYFGPGTRLLVL.

The rearrangement joins TRBV6-5 to TRBJ2-5; 9 positions agree with TRBD1. With V trimmed by 5 bases and J by 0 bases, 4 bases remained unmatched. The germline V gene encodes CDR1 MNHEY and CDR2 SVGAGI. The CDR3 contains 15 residues. The DNA of the CDR3 is TGTGCCAGCAGTGCTACAGGGGGCAACCAAGAGACCCAGTACTTC. Its translation is CASSATGGNQETQYF.

The chain recombines TRBV5-4 with TRBJ2-3, with 7 bases matching TRBD2. Germline V gene lookup returns CDR1 SGHNT and CDR2 YYREEE (reference sequence). The CDR3 covers 17 residues. Trimming removed 2 bases from V and 1 base from J; junction bases left unmatched: 10. CDR3 nucleotides: TGTGCCAGCAGCTTACTCAAAACTAGCGAGGGCACAGATACGCAGTATTTT. This sequence encodes CASSLLKTSEGTDTQYF. The full variable domain, in which reference TRBV5-4 and TRBJ2-3 provide the parts outside the CDR3, is ETGVTQSPTHLIKTRGQQVTLRCSSQSGHNTVSWYQQALGQGPQFIFQYYREEENGRGNFPPRFSGLQFPNYSSELNVNALELDDSALYLCASSLLKTSEGTDTQYFGPGTRLTVL.

The CDR3 reads CASSQGGGEQYF. For the CDR3, the DNA is TGCGCCAGCAGCCAAGGGGGAGGGGAGCAGTACTTC. V is TRBV4-1 and J is TRBJ2-7; 7 bases align to TRBD2. The V segment lost 1 base and the J segment 7 bases; nucleotides outside the gene matches: 1. This CDR3 is 12 amino acids long. Per the germline V gene, CDR1 is MGHRA and CDR2 is YSYEKL.

This clone was seen a few times. J is TRBJ2-5 and V is TRBV10-2; 8 bases map to TRBD2. The assigned J gene may be wrong: the sequence end matches TRBJ2-7 better. The germline V gene encodes CDR1 WSHSY and CDR2 SAAADI. CDR3 length: 14 amino acids. As DNA, the CDR3 is TGCGCCAGCAGTGTGAGCGGGGGAGCCTACGAGCAGTACTTC. Translation gives CASSVSGGAYEQYF.

The genes are TRBV2 and TRBJ2-5; no definite D call. The ends were cut back, 3 bases at V and 1 base at J, with 21 bases in the middle. The CDR3 is made up of 18 amino acids. Germline CDR1 is SNHLY and CDR2 is FYNNEI. The chain's CDR3 is CASSDVQNPKNLQETQYF. The CDR3 DNA reads as TGTGCCAGCAGTGATGTACAGAATCCGAAGAATCTCCAAGAGACCCAGTACTTC.

This chain uses TRBV2 with TRBJ1-1, with 7 positions matching TRBD1. Per the germline V gene, CDR1 is SNHLY and CDR2 is FYNNEI. This CDR3 spans 11 amino acids. The trim removed 5 bases at V and 11 bases at J, leaving 5 bases unmatched. The CDR3 DNA follows: TGTGCCAGCAGTAACAGGGGTAGCGCTTTCTTT. Protein sequence: CASSNRGSAFF.

The genes are TRBV5-1 and TRBJ1-4; 8 bases fit TRBD1. J gave up 12 bases and V 2 bases, and 9 bases lay outside the gene matches. The CDR3 is 14 residues long. Germline CDR1 is SGHRS and CDR2 is YFSETQ. The CDR3 spells CASSLRFGQGQLFF. The DNA of the CDR3 is TGCGCCAGCAGCTTACGGTTTGGACAGGGACAACTGTTTTTT.